A single sample gave rise to the 5 T cell receptor beta chains below, sequenced in a study of blood T cell repertoires in COVID-19 (TCRdb year 2020). The library was built by means of the immunoSEQ multiplex PCR assay. Held by TCRdb, this immuneACCESS table contains in-frame sequences only and omits some clones. Under half of the omission traces to an unresolved V gene where checked; the cause of the rest is unknown. The sample table lists 150,000 to 190,000 clones, about 88% of them with a count of one. The ten biggest clones cover about 7.7% of the sample. Input material: PBMCs or T cells enriched from blood (not recorded which). The receptors were sampled from a man in his fifties or sixties who had recovered from COVID-19.

The chain couples TRBV12-5 to TRBJ1-2, with unresolved D. The germline V gene encodes CDR1 LGHNT and CDR2 FRNRAP. Trimming removed 3 bases from V and 8 bases from J, with 16 bases in between. The length of the CDR3 is 14 residues. The CDR3 region is CASGFFRLVEGYTF. The CDR3 DNA reads TGTGCTAGTGGTTTTTTCAGGCTCGTCGAGGGCTACACCTTC.

V gene TRBV3-1 (or the pseudogene TRBV3-2) combines with J gene TRBJ2-3; 13 bases are shared with TRBD2. Germline CDR1 reads LGHDT; CDR2 reads YNNKEL (reference sequence). V trimming: 2 bases; J trimming: 2 bases; junction bases outside the gene matches: 1. The length of the CDR3 is 16 residues. The CDR3 bases are TGTGCCAGCAGCCAAACTAGCGGGGGGGCCACAGATACGCAGTATTTT. Amino acid sequence: CASSQTSGGATDTQYF.

CDR3 nucleotides: TGTGCCAGCAGTACACAGGGGCCGAGGTCCTACAATGAGCAGTTCTTC. This codes for CASSTQGPRSYNEQFF. This rearrangement joins TRBV3-1 (or the pseudogene TRBV3-2) to TRBJ2-1; 7 bases are shared with TRBD1. Germline CDR1 is LGHDT and CDR2 is YNNKEL (reference sequence). CDR3 length: 16 residues. The V segment lost 6 bases and the J segment 1 base; nucleotides outside the gene matches: 9.

The rearrangement joins TRBV6-5 to TRBJ2-7, with 10 bases that match TRBD1. V lost 4 bases, J lost 4 bases, and 4 bases stayed unmatched. The CDR3 spans 14 residues. Germline lookup yields CDR1 MNHEY and CDR2 SVGAGI. For the CDR3, the DNA is TGTGCCAGCAGTTTGACAGGGGGCTGGTACGAGCAGTACTTC. Translated, it gives CASSLTGGWYEQYF.

The chain employs TRBV2 and TRBJ2-1; the match to TRBD1 covers 9 bases. The CDR3 runs to 16 residues. V was clipped by 2 bases and J by 5 bases; unmatched bases: 7. From germline, CDR1 is SNHLY and CDR2 FYNNEI. CDR3 sequence (DNA): TGTGCCAGCAGTGAACGGGGGACAGGGTACAACAATGAGCAGTTCTTC. Encoded protein: CASSERGTGYNNEQFF. Filled out from reference TRBV2 and TRBJ2-1, the complete variable domain reads EPEVTQTPSHQVTQMGQEVILRCVPISNHLYFYWYRQILGQKVEFLVSFYNNEISEKSEIFDDQFSVERPDGSNFTLKIRSTKLEDSAMYFCASSERGTGYNNEQFFGPGTRLTVL.